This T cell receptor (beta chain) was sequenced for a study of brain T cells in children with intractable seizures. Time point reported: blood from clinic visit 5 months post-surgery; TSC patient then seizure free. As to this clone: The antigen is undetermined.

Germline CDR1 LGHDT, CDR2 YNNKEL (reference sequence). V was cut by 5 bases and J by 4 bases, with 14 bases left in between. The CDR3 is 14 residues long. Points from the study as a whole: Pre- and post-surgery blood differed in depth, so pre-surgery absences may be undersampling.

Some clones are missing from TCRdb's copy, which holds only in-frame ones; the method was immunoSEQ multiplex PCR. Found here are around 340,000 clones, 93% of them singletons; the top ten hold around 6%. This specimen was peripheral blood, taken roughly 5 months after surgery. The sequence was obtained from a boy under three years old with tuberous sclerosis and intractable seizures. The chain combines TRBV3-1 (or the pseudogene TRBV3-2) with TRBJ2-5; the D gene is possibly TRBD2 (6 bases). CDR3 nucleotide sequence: TGTGCCAGCAGCGGCCCGGGAGCTGGAGAGACCCAGTACTTC. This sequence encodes CASSGPGAGETQYF.